The 15 T cell receptor beta chains given below trace back to one sample, sequenced in a study of cytomegalovirus exposure and HLA in healthy donors. PCR used 60 Vbeta primers and 13 Jbeta primers. Profiled with immunoSEQ multiplex PCR; TCRdb holds only in-frame clones, not every one. The top ten clones hold around 4.2% of a sample with about 270,000 clones, about nine tenths of them seen once. The sample taken for sequencing was PBMCs. The receptors derive from a man in his forties in good health and CMV-seropositive.

The chain employs TRBV15 and TRBJ2-7, with D tentatively TRBD1 (6 bases). Germline V lookup: CDR1 LNHNV, CDR2 YYDKDF (reference sequence). V was pared by 4 bases and J by 2 bases, with 9 bases between. The CDR3 loop spans 13 amino acids. CDR3: CATSKRTAYEQYF. The CDR3 bases are TGTGCCACCAGCAAGCGGACAGCCTACGAGCAGTACTTC.

The V gene is TRBV7-9, the J gene TRBJ2-1; possibly TRBD2 for D (6 bases). Trimming took 2 bases from V and 8 from J, leaving 13 bases between them. The CDR3 is 14 residues long. Germline assignment: CDR1 SEHNR and CDR2 FQNEAQ (reference sequence). CDR3 sequence (DNA): TGTGCCAGCAGCTTATTTAGTTCGGGGGATGAGCAGTTCTTC. It specifies CASSLFSSGDEQFF.

V and J are TRBV5-1 and TRBJ2-5, with D maybe TRBD2 (5 bases). The CDR3 runs to 14 residues. V was trimmed by 4 bases and J by 4 bases, leaving 14 bases between them. CDR1 and CDR2 from the germline V gene are SGHRS and YFSETQ. The CDR3 sequence is CASSPGNSGETQYF. Written as DNA, the CDR3 is TGCGCCAGCAGCCCCGGGAACAGTGGAGAGACCCAGTACTTC.

The chain employs TRBV28 and TRBJ2-7; D is possibly TRBD2 (5 bases). V lost 6 bases to trimming and J lost 0 bases, with 12 bases between them. From germline, CDR1 is MDHEN and CDR2 SYDVKM. CDR3 length equals 14 residues. CDR3 DNA: TGTGCCAGCAGAGGACTGTCTACCTCCTACGAGCAGTACTTC. It translates to CASRGLSTSYEQYF.

The CDR3 nucleotides read TGTGCCAGCTCCTGGAGGGATGAGCAGTTCTTC. It yields the protein CASSWRDEQFF. This chain joins TRBV6-1 and TRBJ2-1; tentatively, D is TRBD2 (6 bases). V shed 8 bases and J shed 8 bases, with 10 bases lying between them. The CDR3 consists of 11 residues. Germline V lookup: CDR1 MNHNS, CDR2 SASEGT.

The table lists this clone with a few counts. The chain uses TRBV7-9 and TRBJ2-7, with D possibly matching TRBD1 (6 bases). V lost 5 bases and J lost 5, with 13 bases in between. CDR1 is SEHNR, CDR2 FQNEAQ, per germline (reference sequence). The CDR3 spans 13 residues. The CDR3 DNA is TGTGCCAGCAGCACGCAGGGGTTCCACGAGCAGTACTTC. This codes for CASSTQGFHEQYF.

The V and J genes are TRBV10-2 and TRBJ1-1, with unresolved D. The V and J ends lost 0 bases and 0 bases respectively, with 5 bases between them. The germline V gene encodes CDR1 WSHSY and CDR2 SAAADI. The CDR3 contains 14 residues. The CDR3 nucleotides read TGCGCCAGCAGTGAGTCCGAGCTGAACACTGAAGCTTTCTTT. Amino acids: CASSESELNTEAFF.

The chain links TRBV11-3 to TRBJ2-2; 8 bases are a match to TRBD1. The CDR3 has 15 amino acids. The V gene end was trimmed by 4 bases and the J gene end by 4 bases; junction bases not matched to a gene: 5. CDR1 is SGHNT, CDR2 YENEEA, per germline. CDR3 DNA sequence: TGTGCCAGCAGCTCCGGGACAGGAGTCACCGGGGAGCTGTTTTTT. This gives the protein CASSSGTGVTGELFF.

This chain's CDR3 is CASSSPTGGGETQYF. CDR3 coding DNA: TGTGCCAGCAGTTCCCCGACGGGAGGAGGGGAGACCCAGTACTTC. The chain has TRBV28 and TRBJ2-5; 7 bases are shared with TRBD2. Germline CDR1 reads MDHEN; CDR2 reads SYDVKM. With V trimmed by 4 bases and J by 5 bases, 10 bases remained unmatched. The CDR3 spans 15 residues. The whole variable domain, remainder taken from reference TRBV28 and TRBJ2-5, is DVKVTQSSRYLVKRTGEKVFLECVQDMDHENMFWYRQDPGLGLRLIYFSYDVKMKEKGDIPEGYSVSREKKERFSLILESASTNQTSMYLCASSSPTGGGETQYFGPGTRLLVL.

On this clone: At one boundary the junction diverges from the germline segment, which might be a read error. The chain combines TRBV7-7 with TRBJ2-2, with TRBD1 as a possible D gene (5 bases). The CDR3 totals 14 residues. The germline V gene encodes CDR1 SSHAT and CDR2 FNYEAQ (reference sequence). CDR3 amino acids: CASSARVGTGELFF. CDR3 nucleotides: TGTGCTAGCAGCGCCAGGGTTGGCACCGGGGAGCTGTTTTTT. The full variable domain, in which reference TRBV7-7 and TRBJ2-2 provide the parts outside the CDR3, is GAGVSQSPRYKVTKRGQDVTLRCDPISSHATLYWYQQALGQGPEFLTYFNYEAQPDKSGLPSDRFSAERPEGSISTLTIQRTEQRDSAMYRCASSARVGTGELFFGEGSRLTVL.

This chain joins TRBV18 and TRBJ2-7, with TRBD1 identical over 12 bases. The CDR3 spans 15 residues. With 3 bases clipped from V and 5 bases from J, the junction kept 5 bases outside the gene matches. Germline CDR1 reads KGHSH; CDR2 reads LQKENI. CDR3 DNA sequence: TGTGCCAGCTCACCGTTAGGGACAGGGGGCGACGAGCAGTACTTC. Translating gives CASSPLGTGGDEQYF.

The chain couples TRBV7-9 to TRBJ1-3; 7 nucleotides agree with TRBD1. The CDR3 is 15 residues long. The V gene's germline CDR1 is SEHNR and CDR2 FQNEAQ (reference sequence). V lost 7 bases, J lost 3 bases, and 9 bases stayed unmatched. CDR3 protein: CASTKTGISGNTIYF. In DNA form, the CDR3 reads TGTGCCAGCACTAAGACAGGGATAAGTGGAAACACCATATATTTT.

The rearrangement links TRBV28 to TRBJ2-5; 10 nucleotides agree with TRBD2. Germline V gene data show CDR1 as MDHEN and CDR2 as SYDVKM. Trimming took 3 bases from V and 0 from J; bases not matched to a gene: 7. The CDR3 totals 17 residues. CDR3 region: CASSFIGTSAYQETQYF. CDR3 in DNA: TGTGCCAGCAGTTTTATCGGGACTAGCGCGTACCAAGAGACCCAGTACTTC. The full variable domain, rest sourced from reference TRBV28 and TRBJ2-5, is DVKVTQSSRYLVKRTGEKVFLECVQDMDHENMFWYRQDPGLGLRLIYFSYDVKMKEKGDIPEGYSVSREKKERFSLILESASTNQTSMYLCASSFIGTSAYQETQYFGPGTRLLVL.

The chain joins TRBV23-1 to TRBJ2-7, with 10 nucleotides matching TRBD1. TRBV23-1 carries the ORF label, with uncertain function. The CDR3 runs to 12 residues. V lost 9 bases and J lost 6; bases outside the gene matches: 5. The CDR3 sequence is CARNDRGLEQYF. CDR3 nucleotide sequence: TGCGCCAGGAACGACAGGGGGCTCGAGCAGTACTTC.

The rearrangement links TRBV4-3 to TRBJ2-2, with 9 bases aligning to TRBD1. The junction had 2 bases not matched to a gene; V was cut back by 2 bases and J by 1 base. Germline CDR1 reads LGHNA; CDR2 reads YSLEER. The CDR3 covers 16 residues. The CDR3: CASSQRQGVNTGELFF. The DNA for the CDR3 is TGCGCCAGCAGCCAACGACAGGGGGTGAACACCGGGGAGCTGTTTTTT.